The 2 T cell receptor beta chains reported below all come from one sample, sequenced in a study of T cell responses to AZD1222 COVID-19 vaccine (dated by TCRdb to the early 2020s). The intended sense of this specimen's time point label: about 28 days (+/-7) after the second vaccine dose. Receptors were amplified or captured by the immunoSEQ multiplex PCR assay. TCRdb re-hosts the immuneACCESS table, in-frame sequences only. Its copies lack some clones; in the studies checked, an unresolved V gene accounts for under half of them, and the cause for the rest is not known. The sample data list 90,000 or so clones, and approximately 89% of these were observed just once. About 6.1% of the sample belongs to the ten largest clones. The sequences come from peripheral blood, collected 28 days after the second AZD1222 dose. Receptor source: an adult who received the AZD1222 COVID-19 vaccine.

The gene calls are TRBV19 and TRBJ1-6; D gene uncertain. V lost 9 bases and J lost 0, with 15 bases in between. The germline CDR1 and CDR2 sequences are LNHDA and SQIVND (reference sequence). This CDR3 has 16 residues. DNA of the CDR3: TGTGCCAGCGACCTGGCTTTTAGCTCCTATAATTCACCCCTCCACTTT. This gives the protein CASDLAFSSYNSPLHF. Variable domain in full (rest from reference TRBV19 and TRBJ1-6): DGGITQSPKYLFRKEGQNVTLSCEQNLNHDAMYWYRQDPGQGLRLIYYSQIVNDFQKGDIAEGYSVSREKKESFPLTVTSAQKNPTAFYLCASDLAFSSYNSPLHFGNGTRLTVT.

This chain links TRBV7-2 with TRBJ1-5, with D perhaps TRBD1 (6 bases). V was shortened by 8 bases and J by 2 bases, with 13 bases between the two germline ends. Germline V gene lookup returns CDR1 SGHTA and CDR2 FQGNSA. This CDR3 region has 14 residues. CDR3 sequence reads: CASQGGPGNQPQHF. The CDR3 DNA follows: TGTGCCAGCCAAGGGGGGCCTGGCAATCAGCCCCAGCATTTT.